The 6 T cell receptor beta chains below come from one sample, sequenced in a study of blood T cell repertoires in COVID-19. Some clones are missing from TCRdb's copy, which holds only in-frame ones; the method was immunoSEQ multiplex PCR. The sample has 100,000 to 150,000 clones, roughly 80% seen once. Specimen: peripheral blood. Receptor source: a woman aged 45-60 years with acute or convalescent COVID-19.

This clone showed up just once. The chain carries TRBV7-9 and TRBJ1-1; 7 bases are shared with TRBD1. CDR1 is SEHNR, CDR2 FQNEAQ, per germline (reference sequence). The CDR3 length is 12 residues. The J segment lost 10 bases and the V segment lost 5 bases, leaving 7 bases of the junction unmatched. The CDR3 sequence is CASSRQGAGAFF. The CDR3 DNA reads as TGTGCCAGCAGCCGACAGGGTGCTGGAGCTTTCTTT.

The chain employs TRBV27 and TRBJ1-5; D perhaps matches TRBD1 (6 bases). Trimming pared 3 bases from V and 4 bases from J, leaving 7 bases between. Germline CDR1 reads MNHEY; CDR2 reads SMNVEV (reference sequence). This CDR3 contains 13 residues. Here the CDR3 reads CASSLRGNQPQHF. For the CDR3, the DNA is TGTGCCAGCAGTTTGAGGGGGAATCAGCCCCAGCATTTT.

The rearrangement links TRBV6-5 to TRBJ1-2; TRBD1 matches 8 bases. V lost 6 bases and J lost 7; bases outside the gene matches: 13. The CDR3 sequence is 15 residues long. Germline-derived CDR1 and CDR2 are MNHEY and SVGAGI. CDR3: CASRSGGSFASGYTF. The DNA for the CDR3 is TGTGCCAGCAGATCAGGGGGCTCCTTCGCCTCTGGCTACACCTTC.

This clone was seen only a few times. CDR3 in amino acids: CSASPLVGTSNQPQHF. CDR3 sequence (DNA): TGCAGTGCTAGTCCTCTTGTAGGGACATCAAATCAGCCCCAGCATTTT. The chain recombines TRBV20-1 with TRBJ1-5; tentative D call: TRBD1 (6 bases). This CDR3 has 16 amino acids. Germline lookup yields CDR1 DFQATT and CDR2 SNEGSKA (reference sequence). Deletions cut 3 bases from V and 4 bases from J, with 19 bases between.

The V gene is TRBV7-2, the J gene TRBJ1-2, with a weak D call TRBD1 (6 bases). The CDR3 length is 13 residues. The germline V gene has CDR1 SGHTA and CDR2 FQGNSA. Trimming pared 5 bases from V and 7 bases from J, leaving 14 bases between. The CDR3 coding sequence is TGTGCCAGCAGCCGGGACACTTTATCTGGCTACACCTTC. It codes for CASSRDTLSGYTF.

J is TRBJ2-3 and V is TRBV7-6; D is uncertain. Trimming took 1 base from V and 0 from J, leaving 20 bases between them. The CDR3 covers 19 residues. Germline V CDR1 and CDR2: SGHVS, FNYEAQ. The CDR3 DNA follows: TGTGCCAGCAGCTTAGACCGATCTTTGCAGGATTCTAGCACAGATACGCAGTATTTT. Protein product: CASSLDRSLQDSSTDTQYF.